This T cell receptor beta chain was found in a study of cytomegalovirus exposure and HLA in healthy donors. The CDR3 contains 13 residues. Germline V gene data show CDR1 as SNHLY and CDR2 as FYNNEI. Study-wide results and caveats: Certain sequence variants were highly shared and formed a cluster, and this cluster was likely a sequencing artifact. V segments that were indistinguishable, TRBV6-2 and TRBV6-3 among them, were omitted from analysis.

In regard to this clone: The antigen is undetermined.

PCR was performed using 60 Vbeta and 13 Jbeta primers. Sequencing used immunoSEQ multiplex PCR; TCRdb keeps in-frame clones, though not all of them. The data contain 200,000 to 250,000 clones, more than 80% of them singletons. The chain couples TRBV2 to TRBJ2-4, with 8 bases lining up with TRBD2. This TCR derives from a man younger than 45 in good health and CMV-seronegative. Sequencing was done on a sample of PBMCs. CDR3 DNA: TGTGCGGGGCGGGGGGAGACCAAAAACATTCAGTACTTC. Translated: CAGRGETKNIQYF.